This T cell receptor beta chain was retrieved from a study of identical twins. TCRdb fed the 5' RACE reads into MiXCR, producing one record per CDR3 protein. This table holds a few hundred thousand distinct CDR3 sequences, approximately 17% found once. This clonotype was detected a few times. There are 16 residues in the CDR3. The germline V and J ends were trimmed by 2 bases and 0 bases, with 13 bases remaining between them. Germline V gene lookup returns CDR1 ENHRY and CDR2 SYGVKD. Specimen: naive T cells sorted from blood. The chain uses TRBV10-3 and TRBJ1-1; no clear D. The receptor was isolated from a man aged 50 to 59 in good health. The CDR3 DNA is TGTGCCATCAGTGAGACACAAGACCCTATGAACACTGAAGCTTTCTTT. Amino acid sequence: CAISETQDPMNTEAFF.